Described below is a single TCR beta chain sequence and its context. Germline CDR1 is DFQATT and CDR2 is SNEGSKA (reference sequence). V was shortened by 3 bases and J by 1 base, with 17 bases between the two germline ends. This CDR3 has 16 residues. TCRdb reanalysed the 5' RACE reads using MiXCR and keeps one entry per CDR3 protein. This table holds hundreds of thousands of distinct CDR3 sequences, about 20% found once. These data belong to a study of identical twins. The same data also went into a second study, on T cells expressing NK-cell markers. From that paper: Sorted CD3+CD56+NKG2C+, CD3+CD56+NKG2C- and CD3+CD56-NKG2C+ T cells supplied TCR beta repertoires. Sorting was limited to alpha-beta TCR-expressing T cells with an anti-gamma-delta TCR antibody in several experiments.

This chain uses TRBV20-1 with TRBJ2-3; D is perhaps TRBD2 (5 bases). The TCR was taken from a woman in her late teens or twenties in good health. Sequenced input: PBMCs. The CDR3 loop reads CSARSRLTPRTDTQYF. CDR3 DNA: TGCAGTGCTAGGTCTCGACTAACTCCCCGCACAGATACGCAGTATTTT.